These 29 T cell receptor beta chains were sequenced from one sample in a study of cytomegalovirus exposure and HLA in healthy donors. With 60 Vbeta and 13 Jbeta primers, the PCR was carried out. Repertoires were generated with immunoSEQ multiplex PCR, while TCRdb's copy carries only in-frame clones and drops some. The sample has under 90,000 clones; the top ten hold around 7.2%. Sample: PBMCs. The receptors here all came from a female donor in good health and CMV-seropositive.

V and J are TRBV5-1 and TRBJ2-2, with D unclear. CDR1 and CDR2 (germline): SGHRS, YFSETQ. Trimming left V 3 bases short and J 2 bases short, with 11 bases between. The CDR3 is 15 amino acids. The CDR3, as DNA: TGCGCCAGCAGCTCCCGAGCCTTTAACACCGGGGAGCTGTTTTTT. Translating it yields CASSSRAFNTGELFF.

The chain carries TRBV6-5 and TRBJ2-7, with TRBD1 identical over 7 bases. With 6 bases clipped from V and 2 bases from J, the junction kept 10 bases outside the gene matches. Germline V gives CDR1 MNHEY, CDR2 SVGAGI. The CDR3 runs to 15 residues. CDR3 in DNA: TGTGCCAGCAGCCAGCCGGGACAGACCACCTACGAGCAGTACTTC. Encoded protein: CASSQPGQTTYEQYF.

The rearrangement uses TRBV21-1 and TRBJ1-4; the DNA was not used to check the table's D call, TRBD1. TRBV21-1 is reported as a pseudogene. The CDR3 spans 16 residues. CDR3 nucleotide sequence: TGTGCCAGCAGCAATAGCGTCAGGGAAGGGGGTGAAAAACTGTTTTTT. It encodes CASSNSVREGGEKLFF.

The rearrangement links TRBV30 to TRBJ1-5, with 7 bases that match TRBD1. Germline V gives CDR1 GTSNPN, CDR2 SVGIG (reference sequence). The J segment lost 4 bases and the V segment lost 2 bases, leaving 2 bases of the junction unmatched. The CDR3 extends over 13 amino acids. CDR3 sequence: CAWSLQGNQPQHF. DNA for the CDR3: TGTGCCTGGAGTTTACAGGGGAATCAGCCCCAGCATTTT. The whole variable domain, remainder taken from reference TRBV30 and TRBJ1-5, is SQTIHQWPATLVQPVGSPLSLECTVEGTSNPNLYWYRQAAGRGLQLLFYSVGIGQISSEVPQNLSASRPQDRQFILSSKKLLLSDSGFYLCAWSLQGNQPQHFGDGTRLSIL.

This chain uses TRBV30 with TRBJ1-6, with TRBD1 as a possible D gene (5 bases). In germline, CDR1 is GTSNPN, CDR2 SVGIG (reference sequence). Trimming shortened V by 3 bases and J by 4 bases, and 19 bases separated the two germline ends. The CDR3 sequence is 17 residues long. The CDR3, as DNA: TGTGCCTGGAGAGTTGGGGGGGGACCCCGTTATAATTCACCCCTCCACTTT. The encoded protein is CAWRVGGGPRYNSPLHF.

Notes on this clone: The junction shows a germline mismatch at one end, possibly a read error. This rearrangement joins TRBV29-1 to TRBJ1-1; D may be TRBD1 (5 bases). This CDR3 has 12 residues. The germline CDR1 and CDR2 sequences are SQVTM and ANQGSEA. CDR3 sequence (DNA): TGCAGCGTCACCGCGACACAGGTCGAAGATTTCTTT. Protein sequence: CSVTATQVEDFF. The full variable domain, its missing parts supplied by reference TRBV29-1 and TRBJ1-1, is SAVISQKPSRDICQRGTSLTIQCQVDSQVTMMFWYRQQPGQSLTLIATANQGSEATYESGFVIDKFPISRPNLTFSTLTVSNMSPEDSSIYLCSVTATQVEDFFGQGTRLTVV.

The chain links TRBV9 to TRBJ2-5; TRBD2 matches at 8 bases. The V and J ends lost 3 bases and 4 bases, in that order; junction bases with no gene match: 14. CDR1 is SGDLS, CDR2 YYNGEE, per germline. The CDR3 sequence is 17 residues long. CDR3 in amino acids: CASSAQMKRGQGETQYF. The CDR3 DNA is TGTGCCAGCAGCGCCCAGATGAAGCGGGGGCAAGGAGAGACCCAGTACTTC.

The chain has TRBV27 and TRBJ1-5; TRBD1 might be the D (6 bases). This CDR3 spans 15 amino acids. V was shortened by 2 bases and J by 9 bases, with 17 bases between the two germline ends. Germline-derived CDR1 and CDR2 are MNHEY and SMNVEV (reference sequence). The CDR3 nucleotides are TGTGCCAGCAGTTTAACGGGGGGGGCCACGAGGCCCCAGCATTTT. This gives the protein CASSLTGGATRPQHF.

About this clone itself: A read error may produce the germline difference seen at one junction end. This sequence joins TRBV7-9 and TRBJ2-3; D perhaps matches TRBD2 (6 bases). Germline V gene sequence: CDR1 SEHNR, CDR2 FQNEAQ (reference sequence). This CDR3 has 11 amino acids. CDR3 DNA: TGCGGGGGAGAAGGCGCAGATACGCAGTATTTT. This gives the protein CGGEGADTQYF.

The rearrangement joins TRBV5-1 to TRBJ2-3; D is unresolved. V lost 3 bases to trimming and J lost 1 base, with 12 bases between them. Per the germline V gene, CDR1 is SGHRS and CDR2 is YFSETQ. The CDR3 runs 15 residues. DNA of the CDR3: TGCGCCAGCAGCTCTGACACCCTCCGCACAGATACGCAGTATTTT. It is translated as CASSSDTLRTDTQYF.

The genes are TRBV18 and TRBJ2-1, with D maybe TRBD2 (6 bases). Germline V gives CDR1 KGHSH, CDR2 LQKENI. Trimming shortened V by 6 bases and J by 5 bases, and 26 bases separated the two germline ends. The CDR3 is 18 residues long. This chain's CDR3 is CASSLRGASGYQNNEQFF. The CDR3 DNA reads as TGTGCCAGCTCCCTTCGCGGGGCCTCGGGTTATCAGAACAATGAGCAGTTCTTC.

This chain joins TRBV27 and TRBJ2-5; a possible D gene is TRBD2 (6 bases). The CDR3 extends over 14 amino acids. Germline-derived CDR1 and CDR2 are MNHEY and SMNVEV (reference sequence). V lost 2 bases and J lost 3, with 10 bases in between. Here the CDR3 reads CASSLLGTEETQYF. In DNA form, the CDR3 reads TGTGCCAGCAGTTTACTAGGGACTGAAGAGACCCAGTACTTC.

The CDR3 loop is CAIRSASGGSEQFF. The CDR3 coding sequence is TGTGCCATCAGATCCGCTAGCGGGGGTAGTGAGCAGTTCTTC. The chain recombines TRBV10-3 with TRBJ2-1, with 10 bases fitting TRBD2. J lost 9 bases, V lost 6 bases, and 8 bases had no gene match. CDR1 and CDR2 (germline): ENHRY, SYGVKD. CDR3 length equals 14 residues.

The chain combines TRBV6-1 with TRBJ1-6, with 11 bases lining up with TRBD1. The V gene's germline CDR1 is MNHNS and CDR2 SASEGT. The CDR3 runs 14 residues. Trimming at V came to 5 bases and at J to 10 bases, leaving 4 bases not matched to a gene. DNA of the CDR3: TGTGCCAGCAGTCCGGGACAGGGGGGGTCACCCCTCCACTTT. Translation gives CASSPGQGGSPLHF.

The CDR3 nucleotides read TGTGCCAGCTCTGATCCTGCGGTGGCCCAGTACTTC. Translated, it gives CASSDPAVAQYF. The V call is TRBV7-9, the J call TRBJ2-5; D not certain. The CDR3 totals 12 residues. Germline lookup yields CDR1 SEHNR and CDR2 FQNEAQ (reference sequence). Trimming left V 8 bases short and J 9 bases short, with 16 bases between.

The chain uses TRBV5-1 and TRBJ2-3; 11 bases map to TRBD1. Unmatched junction bases numbered 15, after V lost 0 bases and J lost 6 bases. The CDR3 is 19 amino acids. Germline CDR1 reads SGHRS; CDR2 reads YFSETQ. CDR3 amino acids: CASSLDGDGTGGPSDTQYF. CDR3 nucleotides: TGCGCCAGCAGCTTGGACGGCGACGGGACAGGGGGTCCCTCCGATACGCAGTATTTT.

The genes are TRBV25-1 and TRBJ2-3, with unresolved D. The CDR3 loop spans 13 amino acids. Looked up from germline, CDR1 is MGHDK and CDR2 is SYGVNS. The V and J ends lost 4 bases and 6 bases respectively, with 11 bases between them. In DNA, the CDR3 is TGTGCCAGCAGTGCGCTAACTCCGGATACGCAGTATTTT. Translation gives CASSALTPDTQYF.

The V gene is TRBV6-1, the J gene TRBJ2-1; 9 nucleotides line up with TRBD2. Germline CDR1 MNHNS, CDR2 SASEGT. The ends lost 1 base at V and 5 bases at J; junction bases unmatched: 3. The CDR3 is 15 amino acids. The CDR3: CASSEGLADDNEQFF. CDR3 bases: TGTGCCAGCAGTGAAGGACTAGCGGACGACAATGAGCAGTTCTTC.

The chain combines TRBV4-3 with TRBJ1-3; D perhaps matches TRBD1 (6 bases). The CDR3 contains 16 residues. Germline V lookup: CDR1 LGHNA, CDR2 YSLEER. The V end lost 2 bases, the J end lost 2 bases, and 13 bases lay between the germline ends. CDR3 sequence: CASSQNVQGPGNTIYF. In DNA form, the CDR3 reads TGCGCCAGCAGCCAAAACGTGCAGGGGCCTGGAAACACCATATATTTT.

The genes are TRBV28 and TRBJ1-4, with D hard to call. Trimming stripped 3 bases from V and 0 bases from J, with 8 bases between. Germline values: CDR1 MDHEN, CDR2 SYDVKM. This CDR3 has 15 amino acids. CDR3 in amino acids: CASSFSSATNEKLFF. For the CDR3, the DNA is TGTGCCAGCAGTTTTAGTTCTGCAACTAATGAAAAACTGTTTTTT.

This chain uses TRBV5-6 with TRBJ1-1; D perhaps matches TRBD1 (5 bases). This CDR3 has 13 amino acids. Per the germline V gene, CDR1 is SGHDT and CDR2 is YYEEEE. Trimming shortened V by 6 bases and J by 3 bases, and 12 bases separated the two germline ends. In DNA, the CDR3 is TGTGCCAGCAACCCGTGGGGGGACACTGAAGCTTTCTTT. Translated, it gives CASNPWGDTEAFF.

The V gene is TRBV28, the J gene TRBJ1-1; the D gene is possibly TRBD1 (5 bases). CDR3 length: 14 residues. V lost 3 bases to trimming and J lost 4 bases, with 12 bases between them. Germline CDR1 and CDR2: MDHEN and SYDVKM. The CDR3 reads CASSLGRRGTEAFF. CDR3 coding DNA: TGTGCCAGCAGTTTGGGGCGGAGGGGCACTGAAGCTTTCTTT.

The chain links TRBV21-1 to TRBJ2-3; the DNA was not compared with TRBD1, the D call given in the table. TRBV21-1 is classified as a pseudogene. The CDR3 loop spans 18 amino acids. This chain's CDR3 is CASSLARDRGRRTDTQYF. The CDR3 DNA follows: TGTGCCAGCAGCCTGGCACGGGACAGGGGGCGGAGGACAGATACGCAGTATTTT.

The chain is built from TRBV6-6 and TRBJ1-4; 8 nucleotides match TRBD1. J gave up 8 bases and V 6 bases, and 8 bases lay outside the gene matches. The CDR3 length is 14 residues. Per the germline V gene, CDR1 is MNHNY and CDR2 is SVGAGI (reference sequence). CDR3 DNA: TGTGCCAGCAGGGAGGGACAGGTGGGGGAAAAACTGTTTTTT. The encoded protein is CASREGQVGEKLFF.

V gene TRBV25-1 combines with J gene TRBJ2-1, with D maybe TRBD2 (6 bases). The V gene lost 1 base and the J gene lost 4 bases, with 14 bases spanning the gap. From germline, CDR1 is MGHDK and CDR2 SYGVNS. The CDR3 has 16 amino acids. CDR3 sequence: CASSEFRWGDYNEQFF. The CDR3 DNA is TGTGCCAGCAGTGAATTTAGGTGGGGGGATTACAATGAGCAGTTCTTC.

This chain joins TRBV4-1 and TRBJ2-1, with a weak D call TRBD1 (5 bases). The CDR3 runs 12 residues. V gave up 1 base and J gave up 8 bases, with 6 bases separating them. The germline V gene encodes CDR1 MGHRA and CDR2 YSYEKL. The CDR3 coding sequence is TGCGCCAGCAGCCAAGCAGGGTATGAGCAGTTCTTC. This encodes CASSQAGYEQFF.

This sequence joins TRBV11-2 and TRBJ2-4; unclear D gene. In germline, CDR1 is SGHAT, CDR2 FQNNGV. V lost 0 bases, J lost 0 bases, and 21 bases lay in between. The CDR3 runs 20 residues. The CDR3 sequence: CASSLDDIPSPEIAKNIQYF. CDR3 nucleotides: TGTGCCAGCAGCTTAGATGATATTCCTTCTCCAGAAATAGCCAAAAACATTCAGTACTTC. The entire variable domain, with the rest obtained from reference TRBV11-2 and TRBJ2-4, is as follows: EAGVAQSPRYKIIEKRQSVAFWCNPISGHATLYWYQQILGQGPKLLIQFQNNGVVDDSQLPKDRFSAERLKGVDSTLKIQPAKLEDSAVYLCASSLDDIPSPEIAKNIQYFGAGTRLSVL.

V usage is TRBV18 and J usage is TRBJ1-1, with 8 nucleotides matching TRBD1. Germline V CDR1 and CDR2: KGHSH, LQKENI. The CDR3 consists of 14 residues. The ends lost 3 bases at V and 4 bases at J; junction bases unmatched: 4. The CDR3 loop is CASSPDREATEAFF. In DNA, the CDR3 is TGTGCCAGCTCACCGGACAGGGAAGCCACTGAAGCTTTCTTT. Supplemented by reference TRBV18 and TRBJ1-1, the full variable domain reads NAGVMQNPRHLVRRRGQEARLRCSPMKGHSHVYWYRQLPEEGLKFMVYLQKENIIDESGMPKERFSAEFPKEGPSILRIQQVVRGDSAAYFCASSPDREATEAFFGQGTRLTVV.

This rearrangement joins TRBV7-3 to TRBJ2-1, with 14 bases identical to TRBD2. Germline loops: CDR1 SGHTA, CDR2 FQGTGA. This CDR3 has 15 amino acids. The J segment lost 9 bases and the V segment lost 5 bases, leaving 6 bases of the junction unmatched. The CDR3 spells CASSAGLAGEGEQFF. The CDR3 DNA follows: TGTGCCAGCAGCGCGGGACTAGCGGGAGAGGGTGAGCAGTTCTTC.